The 32 T cell receptor beta chains below were found in one sample sequenced in a study of PD-L1 blockade in urothelial cancer. Data came from immunoSEQ multiplex PCR; TCRdb stores just in-frame clones and leaves some out. Altogether some 56,000 clones are present, 85% being singletons, with the ten largest covering about a sixth. This sample's time point: pretreatment peripheral blood. This specimen was PBMCs, taken around atezolizumab (anti-PD-L1) treatment. The origin of the receptors is a man between 65 and 85 years old with urothelial cancer.

The rearrangement joins TRBV5-6 to TRBJ1-2; D not certain. Germline assignment: CDR1 SGHDT and CDR2 YYEEEE. The CDR3 is 11 amino acids. Trimming cost V 10 bases and J 10 bases, with 17 bases left between them. CDR3 residues: CAVEALLPYTF. For the CDR3, the DNA is TGTGCCGTTGAGGCTTTGCTGCCCTACACCTTC.

V gene TRBV5-1 combines with J gene TRBJ2-2; D possibly corresponds to TRBD1 (6 bases). The V end lost 0 bases, the J end lost 2 bases, and 8 bases lay between the germline ends. The CDR3 has 15 amino acids. Germline V gene data show CDR1 as SGHRS and CDR2 as YFSETQ. The CDR3 sequence: CASSLVRGNTGELFF. CDR3 coding DNA: TGCGCCAGCAGCTTGGTCAGGGGAAACACCGGGGAGCTGTTTTTT. Supplemented by reference TRBV5-1 and TRBJ2-2, the full variable domain reads KAGVTQTPRYLIKTRGQQVTLSCSPISGHRSVSWYQQTPGQGLQFLFEYFSETQRNKGNFPGRFSGRQFSNSRSEMNVSTLELGDSALYLCASSLVRGNTGELFFGEGSRLTVL.

The chain has TRBV28 and TRBJ2-3; 8 bases fit TRBD2. The CDR3 length is 18 residues. J was trimmed by 8 bases and V by 2 bases; bases with no gene match: 18. Germline V gene sequence: CDR1 MDHEN, CDR2 SYDVKM. CDR3 in DNA: TGTGCCAGCAGTTTAGGTACGCCGGGACTAGATTGGATTGGTACGCAGTATTTT. Its protein is CASSLGTPGLDWIGTQYF.

The rearrangement joins TRBV11-2 to TRBJ2-1, with a tentative D call TRBD2 (5 bases). With 4 bases removed from V and 3 bases from J, the gap between germline ends came to 10 bases. The germline gives CDR1 SGHAT, CDR2 FQNNGV. The CDR3 sequence is 14 residues long. The CDR3 DNA sequence: TGTGCCAGCAGCTCTGTAGCGAGCTACAATGAGCAGTTCTTC. Its protein product is CASSSVASYNEQFF.

The V call is TRBV13, the J call TRBJ2-1, with 10 nucleotides matching TRBD2. The germline V gene has CDR1 PRHDT and CDR2 FYEKMQ (reference sequence). The CDR3 is made up of 17 amino acids. V was pared by 1 base and J by 7 bases, with 10 bases of the junction left unmatched. The CDR3 DNA follows: TGTGCCAGCAGCTTAGTGGCTAGCGGGAGCCGGGGTAATGAGCAGTTCTTC. It encodes CASSLVASGSRGNEQFF. Variable domain in full (rest from reference TRBV13 and TRBJ2-1): AAGVIQSPRHLIKEKRETATLKCYPIPRHDTVYWYQQGPGQDPQFLISFYEKMQSDKGSIPDRFSAQQFSDYHSELNMSSLELGDSALYFCASSLVASGSRGNEQFFGPGTRLTVL.

This clone was picked up one time. This chain uses TRBV10-2 with TRBJ2-7; D possibly corresponds to TRBD1 (5 bases). The CDR3 runs to 14 residues. Germline loops: CDR1 WSHSY, CDR2 SAAADI. With 8 bases removed from V and 6 bases from J, the gap between germline ends came to 20 bases. CDR3 residues: CASEVASRTGEQYF. The DNA for the CDR3 is TGCGCCAGCGAGGTGGCAAGCCGAACAGGCGAGCAGTACTTC.

The V and J genes are TRBV18 and TRBJ2-7, with TRBD2 matching over 8 bases. The CDR3 spans 14 residues. CDR1 and CDR2 from the germline V gene are KGHSH and LQKENI. Trimming removed 6 bases from V and 4 bases from J; junction bases left unmatched: 8. The CDR3 spells CASSAGAGGYEQYF. CDR3 sequence (DNA): TGTGCCAGCTCTGCGGGGGCGGGAGGTTACGAGCAGTACTTC.

The chain recombines TRBV19 with TRBJ1-2, with 9 bases matching TRBD1. J lost 8 bases, V lost 4 bases, and 11 bases had no gene match. This CDR3 has 15 residues. Germline V gene sequence: CDR1 LNHDA, CDR2 SQIVND (reference sequence). The CDR3, as DNA: TGTGCCAGTAGTACCGGAACCGGGACAGGGAAAGGCTACACCTTC. Residues: CASSTGTGTGKGYTF. The whole variable domain, remainder taken from reference TRBV19 and TRBJ1-2, is DGGITQSPKYLFRKEGQNVTLSCEQNLNHDAMYWYRQDPGQGLRLIYYSQIVNDFQKGDIAEGYSVSREKKESFPLTVTSAQKNPTAFYLCASSTGTGTGKGYTFGSGTRLTVV.

The V call is TRBV5-6, the J call TRBJ1-4; 10 nucleotides align to TRBD1. Germline CDR1 reads SGHDT; CDR2 reads YYEEEE. The CDR3 runs to 15 residues. After removal of 4 bases from V and 7 bases from J, the junction contained 7 bases not matched to a gene. The CDR3 region is CASSPTGGHGEKLFF. Here the CDR3 DNA reads TGTGCCAGCAGCCCGACAGGGGGCCACGGTGAAAAACTGTTTTTT.

A single count supports this clone. V usage is TRBV5-4 and J usage is TRBJ2-5; no firm D call. The CDR3 runs to 14 residues. Per germline, CDR1 SGHNT and CDR2 YYREEE (reference sequence). V was pared by 1 base and J by 5 bases, with 12 bases between. CDR3 nucleotide sequence: TGTGCCAGCAGCTTGTTAAATCTTCCGGAGACCCAGTACTTC. It yields the protein CASSLLNLPETQYF. The full variable domain, its missing parts supplied by reference TRBV5-4 and TRBJ2-5, is ETGVTQSPTHLIKTRGQQVTLRCSSQSGHNTVSWYQQALGQGPQFIFQYYREEENGRGNFPPRFSGLQFPNYSSELNVNALELDDSALYLCASSLLNLPETQYFGPGTRLLVL.

The chain is built from TRBV9 and TRBJ1-2; 10 nucleotides line up with TRBD1. Germline V CDR1 and CDR2: SGDLS, YYNGEE. J was trimmed by 4 bases and V by 4 bases; bases with no gene match: 4. The CDR3 spans 14 residues. CDR3 DNA sequence: TGTGCCAGCAGCATTGGGACAGGGGCCTATGGCTACACCTTC. Translating it yields CASSIGTGAYGYTF.

This sequence joins TRBV2 and TRBJ2-3; D call uncertain. V was shortened by 6 bases and J by 2 bases, with 18 bases between the two germline ends. Germline V gives CDR1 SNHLY, CDR2 FYNNEI. The CDR3 is 16 residues long. CDR3 in amino acids: CASRDRFTVNTDTQYF. The CDR3 DNA reads as TGTGCCAGCAGGGATCGGTTCACAGTCAACACAGATACGCAGTATTTT.

V gene TRBV7-8 combines with J gene TRBJ2-5; 7 bases are shared with TRBD2. The CDR3 totals 14 residues. V shed 5 bases, J shed 5 bases, and the junction held 8 bases outside the gene matches. The germline CDR1 and CDR2 sequences are SGHVS and FQNEAQ. The CDR3 nucleotides are TGTGCCAGCAGCCGGGGGGTGGGCCAGGAGACCCAGTACTTC. Protein: CASSRGVGQETQYF.

This clone was observed a handful of times. V gene TRBV5-6 combines with J gene TRBJ2-5; 7 nucleotides agree with TRBD1. Germline trimming cut 3 bases from V and 3 bases from J; bases unmatched to any gene: 5. Germline assignment: CDR1 SGHDT and CDR2 YYEEEE. This CDR3 has 14 residues. The CDR3 nucleotides read TGTGCCAGCAGCTGGGACAGTGCCGAAGAGACCCAGTACTTC. Amino acid sequence: CASSWDSAEETQYF.

The chain is built from TRBV5-6 and TRBJ2-5; no clear D. CDR3 length: 15 residues. V gave up 1 base and J gave up 1 base, with 11 bases separating them. The germline CDR1 and CDR2 sequences are SGHDT and YYEEEE. In nucleotides, the CDR3 is TGTGCCAGCAGCTTGTTGGGCCGACCCCAAGAGACCCAGTACTTC. It yields the protein CASSLLGRPQETQYF.

The chain has TRBV29-1 and TRBJ2-4; 7 positions match TRBD1. The germline CDR1 and CDR2 sequences are SQVTM and ANQGSEA. J gave up 1 base and V 5 bases, and 2 bases lay outside the gene matches. There are 13 residues in the CDR3. CDR3 nucleotides: TGCAGCGTTCTACAGGGGGCCAAAAACATTCAGTACTTC. This gives the protein CSVLQGAKNIQYF.

The gene calls are TRBV6-1 and TRBJ1-1; TRBD1 might be the D (6 bases). V shed 8 bases and J shed 2 bases, with 12 bases lying between them. The length of the CDR3 is 13 residues. Per germline, CDR1 MNHNS and CDR2 SASEGT. CDR3 in DNA: TGTGCCAGCGGGAGACAGGACAACACTGAAGCTTTCTTT. It is translated as CASGRQDNTEAFF.

The rearrangement uses TRBV18 and TRBJ2-5; D perhaps matches TRBD1 (5 bases). The CDR3 is made up of 13 amino acids. Germline CDR1 KGHSH, CDR2 LQKENI. V lost 6 bases and J 1 base, leaving 9 bases between the germline ends. This CDR3 reads CASSRQRQETQYF. CDR3 coding DNA: TGTGCCAGCTCGCGACAGCGCCAAGAGACCCAGTACTTC. Supplemented by reference TRBV18 and TRBJ2-5, the full variable domain reads NAGVMQNPRHLVRRRGQEARLRCSPMKGHSHVYWYRQLPEEGLKFMVYLQKENIIDESGMPKERFSAEFPKEGPSILRIQQVVRGDSAAYFCASSRQRQETQYFGPGTRLLVL.

The V gene is TRBV7-9, the J gene TRBJ2-4; possible D gene TRBD2, 5 bases. CDR3 length: 17 residues. Trimming left V 5 bases short and J 1 base short, with 18 bases between. Looked up from germline, CDR1 is SEHNR and CDR2 is FQNEAQ (reference sequence). The CDR3 sequence is CASSPLTWGEAKNIQYF. DNA for the CDR3: TGTGCCAGCAGCCCCCTGACTTGGGGAGAGGCCAAAAACATTCAGTACTTC. The variable domain in full, completed from reference TRBV7-9 and TRBJ2-4, reads DTGVSQNPRHKITKRGQNVTFRCDPISEHNRLYWYRQTLGQGPEFLTYFQNEAQLEKSRLLSDRFSAERPKGSFSTLEIQRTEQGDSAMYLCASSPLTWGEAKNIQYFGAGTRLSVL.

V and J are TRBV4-2 and TRBJ2-7; 8 bases are shared with TRBD2. Germline V gene lookup returns CDR1 LGHNA and CDR2 YNFKEQ. The junction had 4 bases not matched to a gene; V was cut back by 0 bases and J by 3 bases. This CDR3 has 15 amino acids. The CDR3 here is CASSQDDSGNYEQYF. CDR3 DNA: TGTGCCAGCAGCCAAGACGATAGCGGGAACTACGAGCAGTACTTC.

The chain is built from TRBV6-4 and TRBJ2-3, with 9 bases aligning to TRBD2. The CDR3 is 15 residues long. V shed 5 bases and J 0 bases; nucleotides not matched to a gene: 3. Germline loops: CDR1 MRHNA, CDR2 SNTAGT. The CDR3: CASSLTSGSTDTQYF. DNA for the CDR3: TGTGCCAGCAGTCTGACTAGCGGCAGCACAGATACGCAGTATTTT.

This chain links TRBV19 with TRBJ2-7, with 10 bases that match TRBD1. The CDR3 loop spans 14 amino acids. Germline-derived CDR1 and CDR2 are LNHDA and SQIVND (reference sequence). The ends lost 9 bases at V and 3 bases at J; junction bases unmatched: 8. The CDR3 loop is CASQFGTGDYEQYF. Written as DNA, the CDR3 is TGTGCCAGCCAATTCGGGACAGGGGACTACGAGCAGTACTTC.

This clone was seen only once. This rearrangement joins TRBV6-1 to TRBJ2-5; weak D call: TRBD2 (6 bases). The CDR3 sequence is 15 residues long. CDR1 and CDR2 from the germline V gene are MNHNS and SASEGT. V was clipped by 0 bases and J by 5 bases, with 13 bases between them. CDR3 in amino acids: CASSEAAGRFETQYF. The CDR3 coding sequence is TGTGCCAGCAGTGAAGCGGCAGGGAGGTTCGAGACCCAGTACTTC.

In DNA form, the CDR3 reads TGTGCCAGCAGCTTAAACGGCGCGGGATCGTACCAAGAGACCCAGTACTTC. This translates into CASSLNGAGSYQETQYF. The chain links TRBV7-3 to TRBJ2-5, with D possibly being TRBD2 (6 bases). Germline V gene lookup returns CDR1 SGHTA and CDR2 FQGTGA. The germline V and J ends were trimmed by 1 base and 0 bases, with 15 bases remaining between them. This CDR3 has 17 residues.

The V call is TRBV6-5, the J call TRBJ2-2; TRBD1 agrees at 7 bases. V was clipped by 2 bases and J by 4 bases; unmatched bases: 7. Germline CDR1 and CDR2: MNHEY and SVGAGI. The CDR3 covers 16 residues. CDR3: CASSYGRTGPTGELFF. In nucleotides, the CDR3 is TGTGCCAGCAGTTACGGGCGGACAGGACCCACCGGGGAGCTGTTTTTT.

CDR3 nucleotides: TGCGCCAGCAGCCACGCCGGGGCAGGGGATCAGCCCCAGCATTTT. Translation: CASSHAGAGDQPQHF. This sequence joins TRBV4-1 and TRBJ1-5; D possibly corresponds to TRBD1 (6 bases). Germline loops: CDR1 MGHRA, CDR2 YSYEKL. The CDR3 length is 15 residues. Trimming took 3 bases from V and 5 from J, leaving 14 bases between them.

The rearrangement joins TRBV2 to TRBJ2-7; 10 bases are shared with TRBD1. CDR1 SNHLY and CDR2 FYNNEI come from the germline V gene. The junction had 4 bases not matched to a gene; V was cut back by 11 bases and J by 3 bases. The CDR3 runs to 12 residues. The CDR3 protein is CASWTGGYEQYF. CDR3 DNA: TGTGCCTCTTGGACAGGGGGCTACGAGCAGTACTTC.

The chain uses TRBV30 and TRBJ1-4; D ambiguous. CDR1 is GTSNPN and CDR2 is SVGIG in the germline V gene (reference sequence). V lost 4 bases, J lost 6 bases, and 12 bases lay in between. The CDR3 is 13 amino acids. The DNA for the CDR3 is TGTGCCTGGAAAAGTGGGCACCATGAAAAACTGTTTTTT. It is translated as CAWKSGHHEKLFF.

The chain combines TRBV27 with TRBJ2-7, with 12 bases identical to TRBD2. This CDR3 region has 13 residues. The germline V gene encodes CDR1 MNHEY and CDR2 SMNVEV (reference sequence). V shed 6 bases, J shed 4 bases, and the junction held 1 base outside the gene matches. CDR3 sequence: CASRTSGSYEQYF. For the CDR3, the DNA is TGTGCCAGCAGGACTAGCGGGAGTTACGAGCAGTACTTC.

The J gene is TRBJ2-7, the V gene TRBV6-1; D is ambiguous. Trimming removed 4 bases at V and 3 bases at J, with 10 bases between. The germline V gene encodes CDR1 MNHNS and CDR2 SASEGT. The CDR3 sequence is 13 residues long. This CDR3 reads CASSVEKLYEQYF. The CDR3 nucleotides are TGTGCCAGCAGTGTCGAGAAGCTCTACGAGCAGTACTTC.

V gene TRBV6-5 combines with J gene TRBJ1-4; D ambiguous. Trimming shortened V by 0 bases and J by 8 bases, and 16 bases separated the two germline ends. The germline CDR1 and CDR2 sequences are MNHEY and SVGAGI. This CDR3 is built from 16 residues. The DNA of the CDR3 is TGTGCCAGCAGTTACTCCCAGCGGGGAGGCAGGGAAAAACTGTTTTTT. Translation gives CASSYSQRGGREKLFF.

This sequence joins TRBV2 and TRBJ2-1; D is possibly TRBD1 (6 bases). V was cut by 6 bases and J by 4 bases, with 19 bases left in between. The length of the CDR3 is 16 residues. Germline V gives CDR1 SNHLY, CDR2 FYNNEI. The DNA of the CDR3 is TGTGCCAGCAGCTTAACAGGGACGCGGGTATACAATGAGCAGTTCTTC. Translated: CASSLTGTRVYNEQFF.